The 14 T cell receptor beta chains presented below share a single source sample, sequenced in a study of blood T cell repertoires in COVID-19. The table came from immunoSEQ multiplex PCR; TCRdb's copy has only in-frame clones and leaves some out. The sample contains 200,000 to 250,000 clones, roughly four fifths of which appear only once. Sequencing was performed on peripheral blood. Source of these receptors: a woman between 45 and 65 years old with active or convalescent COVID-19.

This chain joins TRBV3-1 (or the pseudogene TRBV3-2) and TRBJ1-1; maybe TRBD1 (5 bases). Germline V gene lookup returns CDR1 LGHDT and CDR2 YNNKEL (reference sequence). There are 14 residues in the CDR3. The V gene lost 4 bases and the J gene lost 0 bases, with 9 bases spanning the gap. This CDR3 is CASSRGTLNTEAFF. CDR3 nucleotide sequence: TGTGCCAGCAGCCGCGGGACTTTGAACACTGAAGCTTTCTTT.

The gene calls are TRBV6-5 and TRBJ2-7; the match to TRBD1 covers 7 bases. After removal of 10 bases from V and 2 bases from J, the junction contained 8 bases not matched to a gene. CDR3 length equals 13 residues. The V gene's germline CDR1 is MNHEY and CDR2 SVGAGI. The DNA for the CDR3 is TGTGCCATCGCTGGGGACAGACCCTACGAGCAGTACGTC. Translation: CAIAGDRPYEQYV.

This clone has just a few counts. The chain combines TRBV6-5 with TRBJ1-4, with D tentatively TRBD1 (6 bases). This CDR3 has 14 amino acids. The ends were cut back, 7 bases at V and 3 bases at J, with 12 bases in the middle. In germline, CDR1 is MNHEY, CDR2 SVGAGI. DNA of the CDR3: TGTGCCAGCACTCGCGACAGGCCTAATGAAAAACTGTTTTTT. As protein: CASTRDRPNEKLFF.

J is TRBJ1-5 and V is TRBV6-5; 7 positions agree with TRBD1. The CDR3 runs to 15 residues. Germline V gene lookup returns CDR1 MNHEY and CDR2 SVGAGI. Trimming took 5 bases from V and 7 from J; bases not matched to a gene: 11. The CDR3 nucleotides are TGTGCCAGCAGTACAGGGGTGCAATCAAGACAGCCCCAGCATTTT. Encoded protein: CASSTGVQSRQPQHF.

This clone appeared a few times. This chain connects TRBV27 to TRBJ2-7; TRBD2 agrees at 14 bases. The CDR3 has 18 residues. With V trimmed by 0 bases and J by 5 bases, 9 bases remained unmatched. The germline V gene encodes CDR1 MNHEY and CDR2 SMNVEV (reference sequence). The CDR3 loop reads CASSLSAKGLAGVHEQYF. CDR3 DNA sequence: TGTGCCAGCAGTTTATCGGCGAAGGGACTAGCGGGAGTCCACGAGCAGTACTTC.

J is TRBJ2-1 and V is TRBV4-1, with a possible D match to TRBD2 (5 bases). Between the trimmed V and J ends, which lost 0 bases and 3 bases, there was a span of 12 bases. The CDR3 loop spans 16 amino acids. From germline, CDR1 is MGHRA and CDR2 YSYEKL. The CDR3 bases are TGCGCCAGCAGCCAAGATCGGGCGGGTGACTACAATGAGCAGTTCTTC. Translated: CASSQDRAGDYNEQFF.

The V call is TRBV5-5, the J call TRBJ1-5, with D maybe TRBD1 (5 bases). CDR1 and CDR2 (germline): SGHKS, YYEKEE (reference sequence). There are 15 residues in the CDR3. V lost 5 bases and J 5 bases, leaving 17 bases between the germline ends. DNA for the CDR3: TGTGCCAGCAGATATTCAGGGTTTTCCGATCAGCCCCAGCATTTT. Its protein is CASRYSGFSDQPQHF.

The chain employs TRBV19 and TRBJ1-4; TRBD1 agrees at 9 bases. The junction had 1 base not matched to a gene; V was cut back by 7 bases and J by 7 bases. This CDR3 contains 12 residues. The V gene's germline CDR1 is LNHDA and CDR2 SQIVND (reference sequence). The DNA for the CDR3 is TGTGCCAGTACGGACAGGGGTGAAAAACTGTTTTTT. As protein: CASTDRGEKLFF.

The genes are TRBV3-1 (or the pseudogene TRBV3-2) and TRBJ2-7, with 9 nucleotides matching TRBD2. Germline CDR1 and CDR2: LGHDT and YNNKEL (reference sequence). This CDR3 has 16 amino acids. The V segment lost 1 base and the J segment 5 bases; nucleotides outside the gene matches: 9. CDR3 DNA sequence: TGTGCCAGCAGCCAAGGTAGCGGTAGCGGGAGTCACGAGCAGTACTTC. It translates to CASSQGSGSGSHEQYF.

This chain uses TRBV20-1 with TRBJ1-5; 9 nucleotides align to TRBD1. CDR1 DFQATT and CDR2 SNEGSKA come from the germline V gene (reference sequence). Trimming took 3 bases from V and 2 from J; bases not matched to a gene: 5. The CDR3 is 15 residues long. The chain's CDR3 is CSASPGTGRNQPQHF. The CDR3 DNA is TGCAGTGCTAGTCCTGGGACAGGGCGCAATCAGCCCCAGCATTTT.

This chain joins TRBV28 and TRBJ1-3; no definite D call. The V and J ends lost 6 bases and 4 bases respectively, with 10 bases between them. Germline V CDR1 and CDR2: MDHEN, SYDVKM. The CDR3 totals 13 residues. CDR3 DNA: TGTGCCAGCAGGTCAGGAGGGGGAAACACCATATATTTT. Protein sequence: CASRSGGGNTIYF.

This CDR3 is CATRALSGGEQFF. DNA for the CDR3: TGTGCCACCCGTGCACTGAGCGGCGGTGAGCAGTTCTTC. The gene calls are TRBV6-5 and TRBJ2-1, with D possibly matching TRBD2 (5 bases). The CDR3 length is 13 residues. The germline gives CDR1 MNHEY, CDR2 SVGAGI. The germline V and J ends were trimmed by 10 bases and 9 bases, with 19 bases remaining between them.

CDR3 DNA: TGTGCCTGGAGAGGGGACAGGTACAATGAGCAGTTCTTC. As protein: CAWRGDRYNEQFF. The gene calls are TRBV30 and TRBJ2-1; 8 bases map to TRBD1. V was clipped by 3 bases and J by 4 bases; unmatched bases: 2. This CDR3 has 13 amino acids. The germline CDR1 and CDR2 sequences are GTSNPN and SVGIG (reference sequence).

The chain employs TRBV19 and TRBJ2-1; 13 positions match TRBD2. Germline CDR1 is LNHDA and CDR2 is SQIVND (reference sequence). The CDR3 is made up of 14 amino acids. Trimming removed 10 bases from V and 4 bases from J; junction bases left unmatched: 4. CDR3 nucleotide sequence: TGTGCCACCAAGGGACTAGCGGGATACAATGAGCAGTTCTTC. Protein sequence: CATKGLAGYNEQFF.